This paragraph covers one T cell receptor beta chain sequence. What it binds is not known. PCR involved 60 Vbeta and 13 Jbeta primers. The data were produced by immunoSEQ multiplex PCR, yet TCRdb's version contains in-frame clones alone and is incomplete. The profile covers over 55,000 clones, with less than 75% appearing a single time and less than 9% taken by the ten largest. Trimming cost V 0 bases and J 3 bases; bases outside gene matches: 4. Germline CDR1 SGHKS, CDR2 YYEKEE (reference sequence). The CDR3 contains 15 residues. These data come from a study of cytomegalovirus exposure and HLA in healthy donors. Study as a whole: Unique TCR beta sequences numbering approximately 120 million came from 150 million to 200 million T cells in an earlier analysis.

Donors sampled were nominally healthy, though unrecorded immune exposures were likely. Study findings and constraints: A missense variant in DCLRE1C was later tied to TCR beta V- and J-gene trimming. Among the sequence variants, a highly shared cluster was likely an artifact of sequencing.

Input material: PBMCs. The chain uses TRBV5-5 and TRBJ2-7; 9 nucleotides agree with TRBD1. The clonotype comes from a middle-aged man in good health and CMV-seropositive. The CDR3 region has the DNA TGTGCCAGCAGCTTGGTGGGACAGGGCAACTACGAGCAGTACTTC. Its protein product is CASSLVGQGNYEQYF.